This T cell receptor (beta chain) was found in a study of blood T cell repertoires in COVID-19. Data came from immunoSEQ multiplex PCR; TCRdb stores just in-frame clones and leaves some out. In the table there are under 150,000 clones, about 88% of which are singletons. Sequenced input: peripheral blood. The clonotype comes from a man in his 60s with COVID-19, enrolled during active disease.

DNA of the CDR3: TGTGCCAGCAACTCAGCGGGGGGAGGTCTAAATGAGCAGTTCTTC. Its translation is CASNSAGGGLNEQFF. V usage is TRBV7-9 and J usage is TRBJ2-1; 9 positions agree with TRBD2. Trimming at V came to 7 bases and at J to 7 bases, leaving 11 bases not matched to a gene. The CDR3 spans 15 residues. Germline CDR1 reads SEHNR; CDR2 reads FQNEAQ (reference sequence). The full variable domain, its missing parts supplied by reference TRBV7-9 and TRBJ2-1, is DTGVSQNPRHKITKRGQNVTFRCDPISEHNRLYWYRQTLGQGPEFLTYFQNEAQLEKSRLLSDRFSAERPKGSFSTLEIQRTEQGDSAMYLCASNSAGGGLNEQFFGPGTRLTVL.